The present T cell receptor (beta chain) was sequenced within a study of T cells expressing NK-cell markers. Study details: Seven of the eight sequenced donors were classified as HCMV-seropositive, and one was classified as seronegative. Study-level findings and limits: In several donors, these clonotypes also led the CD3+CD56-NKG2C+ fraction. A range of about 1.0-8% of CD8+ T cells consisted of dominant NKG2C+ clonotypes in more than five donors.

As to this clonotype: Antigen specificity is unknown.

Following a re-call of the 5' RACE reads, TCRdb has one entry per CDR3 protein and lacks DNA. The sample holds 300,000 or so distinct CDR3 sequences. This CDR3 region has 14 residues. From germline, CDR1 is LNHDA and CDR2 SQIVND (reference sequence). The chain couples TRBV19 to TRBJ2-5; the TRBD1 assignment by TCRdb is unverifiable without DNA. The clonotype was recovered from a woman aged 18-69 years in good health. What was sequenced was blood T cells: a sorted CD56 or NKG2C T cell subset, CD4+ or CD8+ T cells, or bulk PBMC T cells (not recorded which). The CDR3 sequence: CASSRDRRQETQYF.